Below, one T cell receptor (beta chain) is given with its context. This clonotype showed up many times. The antigen it binds to is not known. Base-call qualities are not available, and no considerably larger clone is one nucleotide away. Looking up the germline V gene yields CDR1 MDHEN and CDR2 SYDVKM. From V the trimming removes 3 bases and from J it removes 10 bases, while the gene matches leave 7 bases of the junction unaccounted for. The CDR3 sequence holds 14 residues, the cysteine and phenylalanine included. Only the CDR3 region is kept as DNA, spanning 42 bases read in frame from base 1. TCR beta CDR3 regions were amplified from RNA transcripts. The TCR CDR3 was subjected to a first round of RT-PCR using the HTBI primer set and the Qiagen OneStep RT-PCR kit. A second multiplex PCR round built the libraries, followed by size selection and purification. Paired-end sequencing of the libraries was performed with 100 bp reads on an Illumina HiSeq2000. The authors processed their data as follows. SOAPnuke was used to process the raw data, with reads discarded if the reads contained adapters or uncalled bases, had a mean Phred below 15, or lacked an exact constant-primer or identifier match. COPE v1.2.5 was used to merge the high-quality paired reads, and each unique nucleotide sequence was defined as a clonotype. Clonotypes were aligned to IMGT TRBV, TRBD and TRBJ reference segments using MiTCR v1.1. The analysis was restricted to V-J combinations with a frequency above 0.0001, which together covered just over 99% of the repertoires. The TCS score was defined as F50 (clonal expansion) divided by E x V (chaos), with BLOSUM62-based TCRdist calculated between CDR3 peptides within each V-J. Welch's t-statistics and random forest reduced roughly 530 V-J features to fewer than 15, which were used in a naive Bayes classifier (R e1071). Using fastp at Q25 and MiXCR, TCRdb reprocessed the public reads and kept productive beta chains. One record per CDR3 amino acid sequence lists the most common genes and DNA. It is TCRdb's table, rather than the study itself, that gives the V and J calls and clone size. For this sample there are roughly 300,000 distinct CDR3 sequences; roughly 18% appear just once. The ten largest account for approximately 49% of the sample.

A patient counted as having stable Graves' hyperthyroidism if no progression to ophthalmopathy occurred over 18 months of follow-up. Hyperthyroidism patients were aged 18 to 65 years and newly diagnosed, with disease duration of less than 2 months. Any patient with an uncontrolled infection, another autoimmune disease, pregnancy or lactation was excluded. Diagnoses were based on clinical symptoms, serum thyroxine and TRAb, thyroid ultrasound and orbital computed tomography. PBMCs were isolated from 10 ml of fresh peripheral blood by Ficoll-Paque density gradient centrifugation. Total RNA was extracted using Trizol reagent, and RNA quality was assessed on an Agilent 2100 Bioanalyzer. The data were obtained in a study of T cells in Graves' hyperthyroidism and ophthalmopathy (dated by TCRdb to about 2019). Describing the broader study: Peripheral blood was sampled at the time of initial diagnosis, prior to any treatment. The 100 discovery patients were randomly split 7:3 into training and test sets. According to the paper, TCR Vbeta CDR3 sequencing was carried out on approximately 140 peripheral blood samples, which came from more than 40 ophthalmopathy, some 73 hyperthyroidism and about 17 progressor patients. Whether ophthalmopathy could be predicted prospectively was tested in an independent validation cohort made up of 18 to 20 hyperthyroidism patients plus 17 patients who later progressed to ophthalmopathy. To identify distinguishing TCR V-J signatures, a discovery cohort of 90 to 100 patients was used, comprising some 45 with Graves' ophthalmopathy and under 60 with stable Graves' hyperthyroidism. Thyroid tissue and blood T-cell repertoires from roughly six Graves' hyperthyroidism patients were also compared in the study. Once sampling was done, hyperthyroidism patients were given methimazole at a starting dose of 30 mg daily, whereas ophthalmopathy patients were given high-dose intravenous methylprednisolone.

What the authors observed across the whole study: Blood samples also contained most of the expanded thyroid clonotypes (frequency above 0.001), which suggests that blood repertoires may reflect thyroid immune responses. In validation, the model predicted progression to ophthalmopathy a median of roughly 6.1 months before onset, with roughly 68% sensitivity and 72.22% specificity. Ophthalmopathy was separated from stable hyperthyroidism by a 13 V-J signature model, with 85% to 90% sensitivity and about 81% specificity obtained in cross-validation and 80%/75% obtained in testing. No statistical method was used to set the sample size in advance, and investigators knew the group allocation.

The sequence was obtained from a woman between 50 and 59 years old with Graves' hyperthyroidism. Specimen: blood. The chain is assembled from TRBV28 and TRBJ2-1; 9 of the junction bases match TRBD2. The encoded CDR3 is CASSFPAGGREQFF. The nucleotides are TGTGCCAGCAGTTTTCCAGCGGGAGGTAGAGAGCAGTTCTTC.